The clone carrying this TCR beta chain has just a few counts. The data belong to a study of blood T cells in healthy people across ages. This CDR3 is built from 13 residues. V lost 7 bases and J lost 0, with 7 bases in between. A sample-barcoded 5' primer and a J-beta primer mix were used in a second PCR of roughly 7 to 11 cycles. TCRdb re-called the 5' RACE reads with MiXCR, one entry per CDR3 protein. Counted here are around 1.7 million distinct CDR3 sequences, 28% occurring once; the ten biggest clones make up roughly 8%. Sequenced input: blood. This sequence was found in a woman in her 30s in good health. The chain employs TRBV12-3 or TRBV12-4 and TRBJ1-5; no reliable D call. The DNA of the CDR3 is TGTGCCAGCACCAAATCTAGCAATCAGCCCCAGCATTTT. It is translated as CASTKSSNQPQHF.